These T cell receptor beta chains were read from a single sample in a study of T cells after yellow fever vaccination. A single record per CDR3 protein comes from TCRdb applying MiXCR to the 5' RACE reads. The sample lists a few hundred thousand distinct CDR3 sequences; 3.6% were seen once. This specimen was PBMCs, taken on the day of the yellow fever booster vaccination. The receptors derive from a man between 18 and 29 years old who received the YFV17D yellow fever vaccine. The CDR3 runs from the conserved cysteine through the conserved F or W. Fields, in order: clone size, V gene, J gene, D gene, CDR3 DNA, CDR3 protein. A D gene is named only where the DNA matches it firmly. The size entry is marked missing in some rows and otherwise reads once, few, many or a size class.

clone_size: many
v_call: TRBV4-1
j_call: TRBJ2-1
d_call: -
cdr3_nt: TGCGCCAGCAGCCAAGATATGTGGGGGAGCTACAATGAGCAGTTCTTC
cdr3_aa: CASSQDMWGSYNEQFF

clone_size: -
v_call: TRBV15
j_call: TRBJ1-6
d_call: TRBD1
cdr3_nt: TGTGCCACCAGCCCCCGAGGAGGGACAGGGAATTCACCCCTCCACTTT
cdr3_aa: CATSPRGGTGNSPLHF

clone_size: many
v_call: TRBV29-1
j_call: TRBJ2-1
d_call: TRBD1
cdr3_nt: TGCAGCGTTGAAGATCAAGGCAGGGGGCTTAATGAGCAGTTCTTC
cdr3_aa: CSVEDQGRGLNEQFF

clone_size: -
v_call: TRBV5-1
j_call: TRBJ2-2
d_call: -
cdr3_nt: TGCGCCAGCAGCTTGGAACGGGAGCTGTTTTTT
cdr3_aa: CASSLERELFF

clone_size: few
v_call: TRBV7-3
j_call: TRBJ1-6
d_call: -
cdr3_nt: TGTGCCAGCAGCTTAAAGGGTAGTGATTCACCCCTCCACTTT
cdr3_aa: CASSLKGSDSPLHF

clone_size: many
v_call: TRBV4-1
j_call: TRBJ2-5
d_call: TRBD2
cdr3_nt: TGCGCCAGCAGCCAAGTTATTCTAGCGGGGTATGCCAAAGAGACCCAGTACTTC
cdr3_aa: CASSQVILAGYAKETQYF

clone_size: many
v_call: TRBV5-5
j_call: TRBJ1-6
d_call: TRBD1
cdr3_nt: TGTGCCAGCAGCTTGGCCGGACAGGAACTAGGCTCACCCCTCCACTTT
cdr3_aa: CASSLAGQELGSPLHF

clone_size: many
v_call: TRBV7-2
j_call: TRBJ2-1
d_call: -
cdr3_nt: TGTGCCAGCAGCCCGAGGGACACCAGTCGGGGTGAGCAGTTCTTC
cdr3_aa: CASSPRDTSRGEQFF

clone_size: -
v_call: TRBV4-1
j_call: TRBJ2-3
d_call: TRBD1
cdr3_nt: TGCGCCAGCAGCCAAAGACAGGGCTCGGCAGATACGCAGTATTTT
cdr3_aa: CASSQRQGSADTQYF

clone_size: few
v_call: TRBV9
j_call: TRBJ2-3
d_call: -
cdr3_nt: TGTGCCAGCAGCGTAGTCGACTCAAGGGCCGATACGCAGTATTTT
cdr3_aa: CASSVVDSRADTQYF

clone_size: few
v_call: TRBV24-1
j_call: TRBJ2-1
d_call: TRBD2
cdr3_nt: TGTGCCACCAGTGACACTAGCGGGGGGAGACTAAGGGATGAGCAGTTCTTC
cdr3_aa: CATSDTSGGRLRDEQFF

clone_size: many
v_call: TRBV5-1
j_call: TRBJ2-1
d_call: -
cdr3_nt: TGCGCCAGCACGACGGGACGGACGTACAATGAGCAGTTCTTC
cdr3_aa: CASTTGRTYNEQFF

clone_size: many
v_call: TRBV7-2
j_call: TRBJ2-5
d_call: -
cdr3_nt: TGTGCCAGCAGCTCGGGTGGCACCCAGTACTTC
cdr3_aa: CASSSGGTQYF

clone_size: few
v_call: TRBV5-1
j_call: TRBJ1-2
d_call: -
cdr3_nt: TGCGCCAGCGGCAGGGAGGGAGCTAACTATGGCTACACCTTC
cdr3_aa: CASGREGANYGYTF

clone_size: many
v_call: TRBV12-3/TRBV12-4
j_call: TRBJ2-3
d_call: -
cdr3_nt: TGTGCCAGCAGCACGTCGGGAGCGGATACGCAGTATTTT
cdr3_aa: CASSTSGADTQYF

clone_size: many
v_call: TRBV2
j_call: TRBJ1-6
d_call: TRBD1
cdr3_nt: TGTGCCAGCATCTGGGACAGTGGTAGTTCACCCCTCCACTTT
cdr3_aa: CASIWDSGSSPLHF

clone_size: -
v_call: TRBV19
j_call: TRBJ1-3
d_call: -
cdr3_nt: TGTGCCAGTAGTGCCGGACAGTCCTTTGGAAACACCATATATTTT
cdr3_aa: CASSAGQSFGNTIYF

clone_size: many
v_call: TRBV12-3/TRBV12-4
j_call: TRBJ2-7
d_call: -
cdr3_nt: TGTGCCAGCAGCCCTGGCTTGCTGGTAGGGGAGCAGTACTTC
cdr3_aa: CASSPGLLVGEQYF

clone_size: many
v_call: TRBV7-9
j_call: TRBJ2-5
d_call: -
cdr3_nt: TGTGCCAGCAGCTCGGAGACCCAGTACTTC
cdr3_aa: CASSSETQYF

clone_size: many
v_call: TRBV6-1
j_call: TRBJ2-3
d_call: TRBD2
cdr3_nt: TGTGCCAGCAGCCCACTAGCGAGGGCCACAGATACGCAGTATTTT
cdr3_aa: CASSPLARATDTQYF

clone_size: many
v_call: TRBV10-3
j_call: TRBJ2-2
d_call: TRBD1
cdr3_nt: TGTGCCATCAGTTTGACAGGGCACACCGGGGAGCTGTTTTTT
cdr3_aa: CAISLTGHTGELFF

clone_size: -
v_call: TRBV5-1
j_call: TRBJ2-1
d_call: TRBD2
cdr3_nt: TGCGCCAGCAGCCTCGGGACTAGCGGAATCAATGAGCAGTTCTTC
cdr3_aa: CASSLGTSGINEQFF

clone_size: few
v_call: TRBV5-1
j_call: TRBJ2-3
d_call: TRBD1
cdr3_nt: TGCGCCAGCAGCCGGACAGGGGTGACAGATACGCAGTATTTT
cdr3_aa: CASSRTGVTDTQYF

clone_size: many
v_call: TRBV9
j_call: TRBJ2-5
d_call: TRBD2
cdr3_nt: TGTGTCAGCAGCCCCTATAGCGGGGGGCCAGGAGAGACCCAGTACTTC
cdr3_aa: CVSSPYSGGPGETQYF

clone_size: few
v_call: TRBV20-1
j_call: TRBJ2-1
d_call: -
cdr3_nt: TGCAGTGCTAGTCTATTCGGGGCCTCCAGTGAAGAGCAGTTCTTC
cdr3_aa: CSASLFGASSEEQFF

clone_size: many
v_call: TRBV4-1
j_call: TRBJ2-1
d_call: -
cdr3_nt: TGCGCCAGCAGCCAAGGCCCACTAATTGGGGGGACCGACAATGAGCAGTTCTTC
cdr3_aa: CASSQGPLIGGTDNEQFF

clone_size: many
v_call: TRBV29-1
j_call: TRBJ2-1
d_call: -
cdr3_nt: TGCAGCGTCTTGACCGGGGGGCTCGATTGGTACAATGAGCAGTTCTTC
cdr3_aa: CSVLTGGLDWYNEQFF

clone_size: many
v_call: TRBV6-2/TRBV6-3
j_call: TRBJ2-1
d_call: TRBD2
cdr3_nt: TGTGCCAGCAGTTATTCCGGGGGGGACAATGAGCAGTTCTTC
cdr3_aa: CASSYSGGDNEQFF

clone_size: few
v_call: TRBV27
j_call: TRBJ1-2
d_call: -
cdr3_nt: TGTGCCAGCAGATTCGGGGGGAGCCCATATGGCTACACCTTC
cdr3_aa: CASRFGGSPYGYTF

clone_size: many
v_call: TRBV5-5
j_call: TRBJ1-3
d_call: -
cdr3_nt: TGTGCCAGCAGCTTGGACGGAAACACCATATATTTT
cdr3_aa: CASSLDGNTIYF

clone_size: -
v_call: TRBV7-2
j_call: TRBJ2-7
d_call: -
cdr3_nt: TGTGCCAGCAGCTTAGCGCTCGGTTTTGCTAGGATCGGCTACGAGCAGTACTTC
cdr3_aa: CASSLALGFARIGYEQYF

clone_size: few
v_call: TRBV4-3
j_call: TRBJ1-6
d_call: -
cdr3_nt: TGCGCCAGCAGCCATGAACCGAAGGATAATTCACCCCTCCACTTT
cdr3_aa: CASSHEPKDNSPLHF

clone_size: many
v_call: TRBV5-1
j_call: TRBJ2-7
d_call: -
cdr3_nt: TGCGCCAGCAGCTTGCGGTCGGGGAACCACGAGCAGTACTTC
cdr3_aa: CASSLRSGNHEQYF

clone_size: -
v_call: TRBV9
j_call: TRBJ1-4
d_call: -
cdr3_nt: TGTGCCAGCAGGACAAATACAGGGTCTCAGGATAATGAAAAACTGTTTTTT
cdr3_aa: CASRTNTGSQDNEKLFF

clone_size: few
v_call: TRBV18
j_call: TRBJ1-3
d_call: -
cdr3_nt: TGTGCCAGCTCACCACCCGGAGACAGCTTCATTGGAAACACCATATATTTT
cdr3_aa: CASSPPGDSFIGNTIYF

clone_size: -
v_call: TRBV12-3/TRBV12-4
j_call: TRBJ2-3
d_call: -
cdr3_nt: TGTGCCAGCAGTTCCCGCTACACAGATACGCAGTATTTT
cdr3_aa: CASSSRYTDTQYF

clone_size: few
v_call: TRBV7-3
j_call: TRBJ2-6
d_call: TRBD1
cdr3_nt: TGTGCCAGCAGCTATGGGACAGGGGAGGCTGGGGCCAACGTCCTGACTTTC
cdr3_aa: CASSYGTGEAGANVLTF

clone_size: many
v_call: TRBV6-2/TRBV6-3
j_call: TRBJ2-7
d_call: TRBD1
cdr3_nt: TGTGCCAGCAGGGAGACAGGGGACGAGCAGTACTTC
cdr3_aa: CASRETGDEQYF

clone_size: many
v_call: TRBV7-3
j_call: TRBJ2-5
d_call: -
cdr3_nt: TGTGCCAGCAGCTTAAGGGGTACAGCCGAAGAGACCCAGTACTTC
cdr3_aa: CASSLRGTAEETQYF

clone_size: many
v_call: TRBV19
j_call: TRBJ2-1
d_call: TRBD1
cdr3_nt: TGTGCCAGTAGTTGGTCGGGGACAGGTGAGCAGTTCTTC
cdr3_aa: CASSWSGTGEQFF

clone_size: -
v_call: TRBV9
j_call: TRBJ1-6
d_call: TRBD1
cdr3_nt: TGTGCCAGCAGCTCCCGACAGGGCCAAGATTCACCCCTCCACTTT
cdr3_aa: CASSSRQGQDSPLHF

clone_size: many
v_call: TRBV5-1
j_call: TRBJ2-5
d_call: -
cdr3_nt: TGCGCCAGCAGCTTGGTCGGACAGAACCAAGAGACCCAGTACTTC
cdr3_aa: CASSLVGQNQETQYF